A selection of T cell receptor beta chains follows, all from one sample in a study of blood T cell repertoires in COVID-19. Sequenced by immunoSEQ multiplex PCR; TCRdb stores in-frame clones only, minus some. The sample holds roughly 250,000 clones, roughly 87% seen once. The sample was peripheral blood. The receptors were sampled from a woman under 40 with acute or convalescent COVID-19. Both conserved end residues are part of each CDR3. Size is omitted from some rows. Given values are once, few, many or a class for expanded clones.

J: TRBJ1-1; V: TRBV6-2/TRBV6-3; size: .; CDR3: CASSPGQGLGAFF
J: TRBJ1-2; V: TRBV15; size: .; CDR3: CATSRDQRAGRGYGYTF
J: TRBJ2-3; V: TRBV9; size: .; CDR3: CASSVATSSGSTDTQYF
J: TRBJ2-2; V: TRBV9; size: .; CDR3: CASSVGPTSGYGGELFF
J: TRBJ2-1; V: TRBV30; size: once; CDR3: CAWSVLAGPYNEQFF
J: TRBJ1-1; V: TRBV28; size: .; CDR3: CASTPSRGNTEAFF
J: TRBJ2-5; V: TRBV6-5; size: .; CDR3: CASEGGLQETQYF
J: TRBJ2-5; V: TRBV19; size: .; CDR3: CASSLRGKQGKETQYF
J: TRBJ1-6; V: TRBV25-1; size: .; CDR3: CASSAYSPLHF
J: TRBJ2-1; V: TRBV14; size: .; CDR3: CASSAGLPGSIYNEQFF
J: TRBJ1-2; V: TRBV30; size: .; CDR3: CAWSPRDGYTF
J: TRBJ2-1; V: TRBV9; size: .; CDR3: CASSNTPSGRLPGSYNEQFF
J: TRBJ1-5; V: TRBV6-4; size: .; CDR3: CATRRQGRQPQHF
J: TRBJ2-5; V: TRBV6-9; size: .; CDR3: CASSYLPTGSVWTQYF
J: TRBJ1-1; V: TRBV3-1/TRBV3-2; size: .; CDR3: CASSQGTGAAEAFF
J: TRBJ1-2; V: TRBV9; size: .; CDR3: CASSVTGVGGYTF
J: TRBJ2-7; V: TRBV27; size: .; CDR3: CASSLLGQGSYEQYF
J: TRBJ1-1; V: TRBV7-9; size: .; CDR3: CASSSLGLQGEPRSTEAFF
J: TRBJ1-2; V: TRBV12-3/TRBV12-4; size: .; CDR3: CASGQGAGYGYTF
J: TRBJ1-4; V: TRBV6-2/TRBV6-3; size: .; CDR3: CASSSRGAGEKLFF
J: TRBJ2-7; V: TRBV5-5; size: .; CDR3: CASSLQRGSSYEQYF